A single sample gave rise to the 15 T cell receptor beta chains below, sequenced in a study of T cell responses to AZD1222 COVID-19 vaccine. Some clones are missing from TCRdb's copy, which holds only in-frame ones; the method was immunoSEQ multiplex PCR. The sample records 180,000 or so clones, about nine tenths being singletons. Sample: peripheral blood, taken 28 days after the second AZD1222 dose. These receptors were obtained from an adult who received the AZD1222 COVID-19 vaccine.

The rearrangement links TRBV6-5 to TRBJ1-1; D is unclear. With 8 bases removed from V and 3 bases from J, the gap between germline ends came to 13 bases. The CDR3 is made up of 13 amino acids. Per the germline V gene, CDR1 is MNHEY and CDR2 is SVGAGI. CDR3 coding DNA: TGTGCCAGCCTGATATGGGGAGACACTGAAGCTTTCTTT. Its protein is CASLIWGDTEAFF.

V and J are TRBV19 and TRBJ2-7, with TRBD2 matching over 9 bases. CDR1 is LNHDA, CDR2 SQIVND, per germline (reference sequence). The length of the CDR3 is 15 residues. J was trimmed by 3 bases and V by 7 bases; bases with no gene match: 10. The CDR3 loop reads CASTTAGGGDYEQYF. The CDR3 nucleotides are TGTGCCAGTACCACCGCCGGCGGGGGGGACTACGAGCAGTACTTC.

This clone was seen once. The genes are TRBV4-1 and TRBJ2-7, with TRBD1 matching over 9 bases. CDR1 and CDR2 (germline): MGHRA, YSYEKL. The trim removed 4 bases at V and 4 bases at J, leaving 14 bases unmatched. The CDR3 runs 17 residues. CDR3 nucleotides: TGCGCCAGCAGCCCACCGACAGGGGGGTCCATTTCTTACGAGCAGTACTTC. Protein: CASSPPTGGSISYEQYF.

The V gene is TRBV19, the J gene TRBJ2-2; tentative D call: TRBD1 (5 bases). This CDR3 spans 13 amino acids. Deletions cut 6 bases from V and 6 bases from J, with 11 bases between. Germline V gives CDR1 LNHDA, CDR2 SQIVND (reference sequence). CDR3 DNA sequence: TGTGCCAGTAGCCCGGACATGGCCGGGGAGCTGTTTTTT. Encoded protein: CASSPDMAGELFF. Variable domain in full (rest from reference TRBV19 and TRBJ2-2): DGGITQSPKYLFRKEGQNVTLSCEQNLNHDAMYWYRQDPGQGLRLIYYSQIVNDFQKGDIAEGYSVSREKKESFPLTVTSAQKNPTAFYLCASSPDMAGELFFGEGSRLTVL.

The chain combines TRBV2 with TRBJ1-1; no clear D. The germline gives CDR1 SNHLY, CDR2 FYNNEI. The CDR3 is 12 residues long. V lost 7 bases to trimming and J lost 2 bases, with 8 bases between them. The CDR3 bases are TGTGCCAGCAAAGAACTTAACACTGAAGCTTTCTTT. Translated: CASKELNTEAFF. The whole variable domain, remainder taken from reference TRBV2 and TRBJ1-1, is EPEVTQTPSHQVTQMGQEVILRCVPISNHLYFYWYRQILGQKVEFLVSFYNNEISEKSEIFDDQFSVERPDGSNFTLKIRSTKLEDSAMYFCASKELNTEAFFGQGTRLTVV.

V gene TRBV30 combines with J gene TRBJ1-4, with D maybe TRBD1 (6 bases). The germline gives CDR1 GTSNPN, CDR2 SVGIG (reference sequence). This CDR3 comprises 15 residues. V lost 0 bases to trimming and J lost 8 bases, with 16 bases between them. This CDR3 is CAWSVIRGLGEKLFF. The CDR3 nucleotides are TGTGCCTGGAGTGTAATCCGGGGGCTGGGGGAAAAACTGTTTTTT.

The chain links TRBV4-2 to TRBJ1-4; the D is unclear. The V end lost 2 bases, the J end lost 6 bases, and 10 bases lay between the germline ends. The CDR3 sequence is 14 residues long. Germline assignment: CDR1 LGHNA and CDR2 YNFKEQ. This chain's CDR3 is CASSQIWEDEKLFF. CDR3 DNA: TGTGCCAGCAGCCAAATTTGGGAGGATGAAAAACTGTTTTTT.

This clone came up a few times. V gene TRBV29-1 combines with J gene TRBJ2-1; 12 bases fit TRBD2. The CDR3 loop spans 16 amino acids. Germline-derived CDR1 and CDR2 are SQVTM and ANQGSEA. Germline trimming cut 1 base from V and 10 bases from J; bases unmatched to any gene: 11. CDR3 nucleotides: TGCAGCGTTGAAGGTCGGACTAGCGGGATCAAAGGGGAGCAGTTCTTC. Translating gives CSVEGRTSGIKGEQFF.

The chain has TRBV6-5 and TRBJ1-3, with D unclear. Trimming pared 8 bases from V and 0 bases from J, leaving 11 bases between. The V gene's germline CDR1 is MNHEY and CDR2 SVGAGI. This CDR3 has 14 amino acids. The chain's CDR3 is CASVHRFSGNTIYF. CDR3 DNA: TGTGCCAGCGTACACCGCTTCTCTGGAAACACCATATATTTT.

The count of this clone is one. The chain links TRBV30 to TRBJ1-3; D unresolved. This CDR3 region has 13 residues. Per the germline V gene, CDR1 is GTSNPN and CDR2 is SVGIG (reference sequence). Deletions cut 4 bases from V and 3 bases from J, with 10 bases between. CDR3 DNA: TGTGCCTGGATCCCGGTGGATGGAAACACCATATATTTT. Protein: CAWIPVDGNTIYF. Filled out from reference TRBV30 and TRBJ1-3, the complete variable domain reads SQTIHQWPATLVQPVGSPLSLECTVEGTSNPNLYWYRQAAGRGLQLLFYSVGIGQISSEVPQNLSASRPQDRQFILSSKKLLLSDSGFYLCAWIPVDGNTIYFGEGSWLTVV.

The chain uses TRBV4-1 and TRBJ1-4; 7 bases match TRBD1. CDR3 size: 15 residues. Losses at the gene ends were 5 bases for V and 5 bases for J; bases not matched to a gene: 8. Germline V gene lookup returns CDR1 MGHRA and CDR2 YSYEKL. The CDR3 loop reads CASSLTGTANEKLFF. CDR3 coding DNA: TGCGCCAGCAGCTTAACCGGGACAGCGAATGAAAAACTGTTTTTT.

The rearrangement joins TRBV3-1 (or the pseudogene TRBV3-2) to TRBJ2-1; unclear D gene. CDR1 LGHDT and CDR2 YNNKEL come from the germline V gene (reference sequence). The CDR3 has 10 residues. The V end was cut by 8 bases, the J end by 8 bases, with 7 bases between. CDR3 region: CASGDDEQFF. In DNA form, the CDR3 reads TGTGCCAGCGGTGACGATGAGCAGTTCTTC.

The chain links TRBV5-1 to TRBJ1-1; 10 bases line up with TRBD1. Germline trimming cut 5 bases from V and 6 bases from J; bases unmatched to any gene: 10. The V gene's germline CDR1 is SGHRS and CDR2 YFSETQ. This CDR3 contains 15 residues. The chain's CDR3 is CASRQTGGLLSEAFF. CDR3 in DNA: TGCGCCAGCAGACAGACAGGGGGCTTGTTATCTGAAGCTTTCTTT.

The chain has TRBV7-8 and TRBJ2-7; perhaps TRBD2 as D (5 bases). This CDR3 has 15 amino acids. V lost 5 bases and J 1 base, leaving 15 bases between the germline ends. CDR1 and CDR2 (germline): SGHVS, FQNEAQ. The CDR3 sequence: CASSREGKSSYEQYF. The CDR3 coding sequence is TGTGCCAGCAGCCGGGAAGGGAAAAGTTCCTACGAGCAGTACTTC. Based on the CDR3 plus reference TRBV7-8 and TRBJ2-7, the full variable domain is GAGVSQSPRYKVAKRGQDVALRCDPISGHVSLFWYQQALGQGPEFLTYFQNEAQLDKSGLPSDRFFAERPEGSVSTLKIQRTQQEDSAVYLCASSREGKSSYEQYFGPGTRLTVT.

The rearrangement uses TRBV24-1 and TRBJ2-1; D call uncertain. CDR3 length: 16 amino acids. From germline, CDR1 is KGHDR and CDR2 SFDVKD. The V and J ends lost 0 bases and 0 bases respectively, with 8 bases between them. The CDR3 coding sequence is TGTGCCACCAGTGATTTGCAAGTTAGCTCCTACAATGAGCAGTTCTTC. Its translation: CATSDLQVSSYNEQFF.